This T cell receptor (beta chain) came from a study of Graves' ophthalmopathy and Graves' hyperthyroidism. Findings of the study overall: The model predicted progression of ophthalmopathy with a sensitivity of roughly 70%, and its specificity was 72.22%. Discriminating ophthalmopathy from stable hyperthyroidism, a 13-signature model attained a sensitivity of approximately 85% and a specificity of approximately 81%.

Comment on this clonotype: The antigen remains undetermined.

Clinical symptoms and serum thyroxine were used for diagnosis; TRAb, thyroid ultrasound and orbital computed tomography were also relied on. Amplification from RNA transcripts yielded the TCR beta CDR3 regions. First-round RT-PCR used HTBI primers; second-round multiplex PCR followed. TCRdb re-called the multiplex PCR reads through MiXCR, storing one row per CDR3 protein. Among more than 1,000,000 distinct CDR3 sequences listed, 35% to 40% were seen once. V lost 2 bases, J lost 6 bases, and 13 bases lay in between. Germline V gene lookup returns CDR1 ENHRY and CDR2 SYGVKD. The CDR3 length is 15 residues.

The origin of this receptor is an adult man with Graves' hyperthyroidism. The source material was peripheral blood or thyroid tissue (not recorded which). The rearrangement joins TRBV10-3 to TRBJ1-4; D is ambiguous. CDR3 bases: TGTGCCATCAGTGAGGAGGACTATGGCCATGAAAAACTGTTTTTT. As protein: CAISEEDYGHEKLFF.